Below, 11 T cell receptor beta chains from the same sample are listed, as sequenced in a study of response to subunit inactivated influenza vaccine. Using its own MiXCR run on the RT-PCR reads, TCRdb lists one record per CDR3 protein. Found here are fewer than 700,000 distinct CDR3 sequences, 13% of them singletons; the top ten hold roughly 14%. This sample comprised PBMCs from blood, obtained about 40 days after vaccination. The receptor source for this set is a man aged 45 to 65 who received an inactivated influenza vaccine.

The chain recombines TRBV5-6 with TRBJ2-1; no reliable D call. This CDR3 is built from 16 residues. CDR1 and CDR2 from the germline V gene are SGHDT and YYEEEE. V was cut by 1 base and J by 4 bases, with 15 bases left in between. CDR3 protein: CASSLSSHTLYNEQFF. Here the CDR3 DNA reads TGTGCCAGCAGCTTGTCGTCACACACCCTATACAATGAGCAGTTCTTC.

Ten or more counts support this clonotype. The chain has TRBV7-3 and TRBJ2-1; TRBD2 matches 7 bases. V lost 3 bases and J lost 3; bases outside the gene matches: 5. This CDR3 comprises 15 residues. Germline CDR1 reads SGHTA; CDR2 reads FQGTGA. CDR3: CASSFASGGYNEQFF. CDR3 in DNA: TGTGCCAGCAGCTTTGCTAGCGGAGGCTACAATGAGCAGTTCTTC.

Ten or more counts support this clonotype. The V and J genes are TRBV29-1 and TRBJ1-5; D is possibly TRBD1 (6 bases). Germline CDR1 reads SQVTM; CDR2 reads ANQGSEA. CDR3 length: 13 amino acids. The germline V and J ends were trimmed by 6 bases and 4 bases, with 13 bases remaining between them. This CDR3 is CSVVQGLNQPQHF. The CDR3 nucleotides are TGCAGCGTCGTCCAGGGGTTGAATCAGCCCCAGCATTTT.

This clonotype turned up a few times. The chain recombines TRBV7-2 with TRBJ2-5; D might be TRBD2 (5 bases). Trimming shortened V by 5 bases and J by 7 bases, and 17 bases separated the two germline ends. This CDR3 is built from 14 residues. CDR1 is SGHTA, CDR2 FQGNSA, per germline. The CDR3 DNA reads as TGTGCCAGCAGCCCTCCCAGCGGACCGGCGACCCAGTACTTC. Protein: CASSPPSGPATQYF.

CDR3 residues: CASSRIGGAGANVLTF. Here the CDR3 DNA reads TGTGCCAGCAGCCGAATAGGGGGTGCAGGGGCCAACGTCCTGACTTTC. The rearrangement joins TRBV3-1 to TRBJ2-6; D perhaps matches TRBD1 (6 bases). Per germline, CDR1 LGHDT and CDR2 YNNKEL (reference sequence). This CDR3 contains 16 residues. The V end was cut by 4 bases, the J end by 4 bases, with 14 bases between.

The V call is TRBV20-1, the J call TRBJ2-7, with 7 nucleotides matching TRBD1. CDR1 is DFQATT, CDR2 SNEGSKA, per germline (reference sequence). The CDR3 sequence is 14 residues long. V lost 0 bases and J lost 3; bases outside the gene matches: 5. CDR3 coding DNA: TGCAGTGCTAGAGATGGGAACAGGGGCTACGAGCAGTACTTC. Its translation is CSARDGNRGYEQYF.

For this clonotype: With a much larger clone just one base away, this may be a read error. This chain links TRBV12-3 or TRBV12-4 with TRBJ2-5; tentative D call: TRBD2 (5 bases). The germline V and J ends were trimmed by 2 bases and 5 bases, with 15 bases remaining between them. The CDR3 has 15 residues. The CDR3: CASSLRRGIGETQYF. The CDR3, as DNA: TGTGCCAGCAGTTTAAGACGGGGAATTGGGGAGACCCAGTACTTC.

The chain carries TRBV28 and TRBJ2-3; no definite D call. Deletions cut 3 bases from V and 0 bases from J, with 7 bases between. This CDR3 spans 14 amino acids. The V gene's germline CDR1 is MDHEN and CDR2 SYDVKM. The CDR3 protein is CASSFEVSTDTQYF. Here the CDR3 DNA reads TGTGCCAGCAGTTTCGAGGTTAGCACAGATACGCAGTATTTT.

This clonotype was picked up a small number of times. The CDR3 DNA follows: TGTGCCAGCAGCTTAATTCACAGGAATGCAGGGACCCAGTACTTC. It codes for CASSLIHRNAGTQYF. The chain couples TRBV7-3 to TRBJ2-5; D is perhaps TRBD1 (5 bases). The length of the CDR3 is 15 residues. V gave up 1 base and J gave up 7 bases, with 16 bases separating them. Germline CDR1 and CDR2: SGHTA and FQGTGA.

The V and J genes are TRBV30 and TRBJ2-1; possible D gene TRBD1, 5 bases. Trimming left V 0 bases short and J 9 bases short, with 12 bases between. From germline, CDR1 is GTSNPN and CDR2 SVGIG (reference sequence). This CDR3 has 13 residues. The CDR3 sequence is CAWSVRRVGEQFF. The CDR3 DNA sequence: TGTGCCTGGAGTGTACGCAGGGTAGGTGAGCAGTTCTTC.

The gene calls are TRBV7-2 and TRBJ2-5, with a possible D match to TRBD1 (6 bases). CDR3 length: 14 residues. V was shortened by 7 bases and J by 2 bases, with 14 bases between the two germline ends. Germline CDR1 reads SGHTA; CDR2 reads FQGNSA. The DNA for the CDR3 is TGTGCCAGCACTTCCGGGACACCTCAAGAGACCCAGTACTTC. Encoded protein: CASTSGTPQETQYF.